Each of the 25 T cell receptor beta chains below was sequenced from the same sample in a study of CXCR3-negative and CXCR3-positive naive CD8 T cells. The method, 5' RACE with UMI labels, was used to prepare the TRB cDNA libraries. From its re-call of the 5' RACE reads, TCRdb lists each CDR3 protein once, without DNA. Its listing shows about 62,000 distinct CDR3 sequences. The sequenced sample was naive CXCR3- CD8+ T cells from blood. Subset in this sample: CD45RO-CCR7+CD27+CD95- naive CD8+ T cells lacking CXCR3 (TNR3-). The receptors come from a human donor in good health. Some clones in this sample may be carry-over from other donors' samples.

V is TRBV29-1 and J is TRBJ2-1; the TRBD1 assignment by TCRdb is unverifiable without DNA. The CDR3 is 17 residues long. The germline CDR1 and CDR2 sequences are SQVTM and ANQGSEA. The CDR3 sequence: CSVDGTRQGATYNEQFF.

The chain couples TRBV28 to TRBJ2-5; TCRdb indicates TRBD1, and absent DNA this call remains unverified. The CDR3 extends over 15 amino acids. Germline V lookup: CDR1 MDHEN, CDR2 SYDVKM. CDR3 region: CASRGWGQGQETQYF.

V and J are TRBV29-1 and TRBJ2-3; lacking DNA, the TRBD2 call made by TCRdb goes unchecked. CDR1 SQVTM and CDR2 ANQGSEA come from the germline V gene. The CDR3 totals 16 residues. This chain's CDR3 is CSVEGMEGSRTDTQYF.

The chain is built from TRBV7-9 and TRBJ2-7; the TCRdb call, TRBD1, lacks DNA for checking. CDR3 length equals 16 residues. Germline values: CDR1 SEHNR, CDR2 FQNEAQ (reference sequence). The CDR3 region is CASSFGQGIFSYEQYF.

This chain joins TRBV7-9 and TRBJ2-7; the D gene TCRdb calls, TRBD1, cannot be checked with no DNA. Germline V gene sequence: CDR1 SEHNR, CDR2 FQNEAQ (reference sequence). This CDR3 comprises 14 residues. CDR3 residues: CASTNPGTSYEQYF.

V gene TRBV7-2 combines with J gene TRBJ2-7. The germline CDR1 and CDR2 sequences are SGHTA and FQGNSA. The CDR3 runs 15 residues. The CDR3 sequence: CASSLADISSYEQYF.

The chain links TRBV20-1 to TRBJ2-2; TCRdb outputs TRBD1, but without DNA this stays unchecked. Germline-derived CDR1 and CDR2 are DFQATT and SNEGSKA (reference sequence). The CDR3 is 16 residues long. The CDR3 spells CSARDVLAGGLGELFF.

This chain links TRBV20-1 with TRBJ1-1; TCRdb's assignment of TRBD1 cannot be checked, as there is no DNA. The CDR3 has 14 residues. The germline V gene encodes CDR1 DFQATT and CDR2 SNEGSKA (reference sequence). The CDR3 spells CSARDDRVNTEAFF.

The chain uses TRBV9 and TRBJ2-1; there is no DNA to check the TCRdb D call of TRBD1. The CDR3 loop spans 18 amino acids. CDR1 and CDR2 (germline): SGDLS, YYNGEE. The CDR3 region is CASSVGHTPGGHGNEQFF.

The chain recombines TRBV29-1 with TRBJ1-5; without DNA, the TCRdb call of TRBD1 cannot be checked. The CDR3 is 12 amino acids. Germline CDR1 and CDR2: SQVTM and ANQGSEA. The chain's CDR3 is CSVGDSHQPQHF.

This chain links TRBV14 with TRBJ2-1; absent DNA, TCRdb's TRBD1 call cannot be checked. In germline, CDR1 is SGHDN, CDR2 FVKESK. There are 15 residues in the CDR3. This CDR3 reads CASSLLGGGPGEQFF. The full variable domain, with the rest looked up from reference TRBV14 and TRBJ2-1, is EAGVTQFPSHSVIEKGQTVTLRCDPISGHDNLYWYRRVMGKEIKFLLHFVKESKQDESGMPNNRFLAERTGGTYSTLKVQPAELEDSGVYFCASSLLGGGPGEQFFGPGTRLTVL.

The genes are TRBV12-3 or TRBV12-4 and TRBJ1-1; checking the TCRdb D call of TRBD1 is not possible without DNA. The CDR3 has 12 residues. CDR3 residues: CASSPRGGGAFF.

The rearrangement joins TRBV27 to TRBJ1-6. This CDR3 is built from 16 residues. Germline V gives CDR1 MNHEY, CDR2 SMNVEV (reference sequence). The CDR3 is CASRRGTLGWGSPLHF.

The V gene is TRBV20-1, the J gene TRBJ2-3. The CDR3 length is 13 residues. The germline V gene has CDR1 DFQATT and CDR2 SNEGSKA (reference sequence). The CDR3 loop reads CSARDYRGQKQYF.

The chain joins TRBV6-1 to TRBJ2-7; TCRdb proposes TRBD1, but this gene call is untestable without DNA. CDR1 and CDR2 from the germline V gene are MNHNS and SASEGT. The CDR3 spans 14 residues. CDR3 loop: CATRDSGLSYEQYF.

V gene TRBV6-6 combines with J gene TRBJ1-1. CDR3 size: 15 residues. Germline V lookup: CDR1 MNHNY, CDR2 SVGAGI (reference sequence). The CDR3 loop reads CASSYGGGRYTEAFF.

The chain joins TRBV29-1 to TRBJ1-4. CDR3 length equals 13 residues. CDR1 is SQVTM, CDR2 ANQGSEA, per germline. CDR3 amino acids: CSVDTGEDEKLFF.

J is TRBJ2-2 and V is TRBV6-4. There are 13 residues in the CDR3. Germline V CDR1 and CDR2: MRHNA, SNTAGT. The CDR3 region is CASSDPNTGELFF.

The chain carries TRBV21-1 and TRBJ2-1; TCRdb selects TRBD1, and the lack of DNA leaves this call unchecked. TRBV21-1 is noted as a pseudogene. The CDR3 has 15 residues. CDR3 residues: CASALSRGGRNEQFF.

This rearrangement joins TRBV12-3 or TRBV12-4 to TRBJ2-3. The CDR3 loop spans 12 amino acids. The CDR3 spells CASTRSTDTQYF.

This chain uses TRBV27 with TRBJ2-7; the D call from TCRdb, TRBD2, cannot be confirmed without DNA. Per the germline V gene, CDR1 is MNHEY and CDR2 is SMNVEV (reference sequence). This CDR3 is built from 15 residues. CDR3 in amino acids: CASNKLAGLSYEQYF.

This chain links TRBV4-3 with TRBJ1-3; TCRdb's D call of TRBD1 is untestable without DNA. CDR3 length: 14 amino acids. Looked up from germline, CDR1 is LGHNA and CDR2 is YSLEER. CDR3 residues: CASSLGAAGNTIYF.

The chain recombines TRBV20-1 with TRBJ2-7; as DNA is missing, the TRBD2 call by TCRdb cannot be tested. The germline gives CDR1 DFQATT, CDR2 SNEGSKA (reference sequence). This CDR3 is 15 amino acids long. CDR3: CSARDLAGETYEQYF.

The J gene is TRBJ2-1, the V gene TRBV4-1; with no DNA, the TCRdb D assignment of TRBD2 cannot be verified. CDR3 length: 12 amino acids. Per germline, CDR1 MGHRA and CDR2 YSYEKL. The CDR3 reads CASSQTSGVPFF.

The CDR3 sequence: CASTQEIINQPQHF. This chain joins TRBV6-2 or TRBV6-3 and TRBJ1-5. The CDR3 runs 14 residues. Germline CDR1 is MNHEY and CDR2 is SVGEGT.